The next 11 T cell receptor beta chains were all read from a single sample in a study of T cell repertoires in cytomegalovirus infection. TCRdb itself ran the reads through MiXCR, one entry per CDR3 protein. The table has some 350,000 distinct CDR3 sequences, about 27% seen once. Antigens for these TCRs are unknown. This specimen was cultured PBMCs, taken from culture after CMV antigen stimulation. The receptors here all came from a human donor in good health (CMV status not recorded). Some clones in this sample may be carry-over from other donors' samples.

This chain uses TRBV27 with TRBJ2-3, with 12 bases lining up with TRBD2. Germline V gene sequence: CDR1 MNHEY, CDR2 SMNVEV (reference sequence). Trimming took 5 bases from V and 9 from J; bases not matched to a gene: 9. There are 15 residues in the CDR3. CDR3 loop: CASSLRRLAGDTQYF. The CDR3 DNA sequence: TGTGCCAGCAGTCTCCGGCGACTAGCGGGAGACACGCAGTATTTT.

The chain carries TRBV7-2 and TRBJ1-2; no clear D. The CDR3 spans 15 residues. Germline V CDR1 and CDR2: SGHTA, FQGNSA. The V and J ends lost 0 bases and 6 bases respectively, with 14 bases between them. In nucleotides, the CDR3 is TGTGCCAGCAGCTTAGCCGTTGAGAGAAGGGATGGCTACACCTTC. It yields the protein CASSLAVERRDGYTF.

Here the CDR3 reads CASSQDPAGGRGYTF. The DNA of the CDR3 is TGCGCCAGCAGCCAAGATCCAGCAGGGGGTCGTGGCTACACCTTC. The chain carries TRBV4-1 and TRBJ1-2, with 7 bases fitting TRBD1. The CDR3 length is 15 residues. CDR1 and CDR2 (germline): MGHRA, YSYEKL. Germline trimming cut 0 bases from V and 7 bases from J; bases unmatched to any gene: 8.

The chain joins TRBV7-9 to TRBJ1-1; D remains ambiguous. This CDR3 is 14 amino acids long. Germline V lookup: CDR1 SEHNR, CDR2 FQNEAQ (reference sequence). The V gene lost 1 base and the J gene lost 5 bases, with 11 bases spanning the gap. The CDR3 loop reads CASSLGEGGTEAFF. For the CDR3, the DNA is TGTGCCAGCAGCTTAGGAGAGGGAGGGACTGAAGCTTTCTTT.

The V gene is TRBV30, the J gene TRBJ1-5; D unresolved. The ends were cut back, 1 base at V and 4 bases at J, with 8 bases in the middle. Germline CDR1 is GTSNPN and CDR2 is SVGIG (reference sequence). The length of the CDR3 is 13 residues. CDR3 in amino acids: CAWSGGKNQPQHF. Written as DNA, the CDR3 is TGTGCCTGGAGTGGCGGGAAAAATCAGCCCCAGCATTTT.

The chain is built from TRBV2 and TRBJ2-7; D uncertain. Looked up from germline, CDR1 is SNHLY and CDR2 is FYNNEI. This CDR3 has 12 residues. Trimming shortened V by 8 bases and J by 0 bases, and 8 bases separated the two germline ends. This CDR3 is CASQTDSYEQYF. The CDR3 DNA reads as TGTGCCAGCCAGACGGACTCCTACGAGCAGTACTTC.

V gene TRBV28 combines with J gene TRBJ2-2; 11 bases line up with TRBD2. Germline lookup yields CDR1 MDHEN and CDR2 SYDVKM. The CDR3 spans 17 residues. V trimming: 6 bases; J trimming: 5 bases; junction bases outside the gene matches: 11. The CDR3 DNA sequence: TGTGCCAGCAGCTTCATAGCGGGAGGGCCGGGGACCGGGGAGCTGTTTTTT. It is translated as CASSFIAGGPGTGELFF.

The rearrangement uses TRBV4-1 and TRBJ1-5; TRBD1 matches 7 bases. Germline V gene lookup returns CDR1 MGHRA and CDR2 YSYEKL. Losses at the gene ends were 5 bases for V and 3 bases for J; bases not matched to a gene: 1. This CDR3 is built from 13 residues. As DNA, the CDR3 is TGCGCCAGCAGCGACAGGGTCAATCAGCCCCAGCATTTT. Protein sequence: CASSDRVNQPQHF.

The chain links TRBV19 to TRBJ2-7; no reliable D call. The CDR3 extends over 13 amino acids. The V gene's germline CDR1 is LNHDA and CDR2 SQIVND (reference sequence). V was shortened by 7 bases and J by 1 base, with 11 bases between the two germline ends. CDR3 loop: CASMSKKSYEQYF. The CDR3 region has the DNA TGTGCCAGTATGAGCAAGAAATCCTACGAGCAGTACTTC.

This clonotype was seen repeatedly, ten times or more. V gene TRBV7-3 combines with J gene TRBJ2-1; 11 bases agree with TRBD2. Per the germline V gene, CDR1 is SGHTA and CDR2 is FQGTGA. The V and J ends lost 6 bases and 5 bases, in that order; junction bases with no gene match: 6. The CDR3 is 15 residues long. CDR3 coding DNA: TGTGCCAGCAGTATCCTAGCGGGAGGAAACAATGAGCAGTTCTTC. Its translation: CASSILAGGNNEQFF.

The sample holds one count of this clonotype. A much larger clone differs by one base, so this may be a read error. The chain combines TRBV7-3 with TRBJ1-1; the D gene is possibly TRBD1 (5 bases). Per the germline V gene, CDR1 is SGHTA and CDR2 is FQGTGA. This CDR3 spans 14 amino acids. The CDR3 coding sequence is TGTGCCAGCGGCTTACTGGGAGGGGACACTGAAGCTTTCTTT. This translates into CASGLLGGDTEAFF.